The 8 T cell receptor beta chains given below trace back to one sample, sequenced in a study of somatic mutations in cytotoxic T cells in rheumatoid arthritis. TCRdb's table, derived via immunoSEQ multiplex PCR, lists solely in-frame clones and lacks some. The sample consists of some 15,000 clones, about four fifths of them appearing once. Sample: CD8+ T cells sorted from blood. The receptors derive from an adult with rheumatoid arthritis.

This clone qualifies as medium-sized (0.01 to 0.1%). This CDR3 reads CASSTTGSYGYTF. The CDR3 DNA sequence: TGTGCCAGCAGCACTACAGGGAGCTATGGCTACACCTTC. V and J are TRBV27 and TRBJ1-2, with D tentatively TRBD1 (6 bases). The CDR3 contains 13 residues. V was trimmed by 6 bases and J by 4 bases, leaving 12 bases between them. Germline V CDR1 and CDR2: MNHEY, SMNVEV (reference sequence).

The chain recombines TRBV27 with TRBJ2-5, with TRBD1 matching over 8 bases. CDR3 length: 14 amino acids. The V segment lost 4 bases and the J segment 5 bases; nucleotides outside the gene matches: 6. From germline, CDR1 is MNHEY and CDR2 SMNVEV (reference sequence). For the CDR3, the DNA is TGTGCCAGCAGTTCGACAGGGGAAACGGAGACCCAGTACTTC. Residues: CASSSTGETETQYF.

This sequence joins TRBV6-1 and TRBJ2-7; D is unclear. There are 15 residues in the CDR3. Germline lookup yields CDR1 MNHNS and CDR2 SASEGT. V was pared by 4 bases and J by 1 base, with 14 bases between. Here the CDR3 reads CASSAAPLESYEQYF. In nucleotides, the CDR3 is TGTGCCAGCAGTGCGGCCCCTCTCGAGTCCTACGAGCAGTACTTC.

V usage is TRBV29-1 and J usage is TRBJ2-5, with D unclear. The CDR3 covers 13 residues. The germline V gene encodes CDR1 SQVTM and CDR2 ANQGSEA. Between the trimmed V and J ends, which lost 7 bases and 0 bases, there was a span of 12 bases. For the CDR3, the DNA is TGCAGCGCCCGACCGGCGGACCAAGAGACCCAGTACTTC. It is translated as CSARPADQETQYF.

The chain carries TRBV4-3 and TRBJ1-2; 7 nucleotides agree with TRBD1. Germline CDR1 and CDR2: LGHNA and YSLEER. The CDR3 is 16 residues long. The J segment lost 4 bases and the V segment lost 3 bases, leaving 11 bases of the junction unmatched. CDR3 coding DNA: TGCGCCAGCAGCCAGGGGACATGGGACAGTCTCTATGGCTACACCTTC. Protein: CASSQGTWDSLYGYTF.

CDR3 amino acids: CASSLDSGSNQPQHF. As DNA, the CDR3 is TGTGCCAGCAGCTTAGACTCCGGTAGCAATCAGCCCCAGCATTTT. The chain couples TRBV7-2 to TRBJ1-5; no reliable D call. Germline-derived CDR1 and CDR2 are SGHTA and FQGNSA. The CDR3 runs 15 residues. Trimming shortened V by 1 base and J by 0 bases, and 7 bases separated the two germline ends.

This clone has only a few counts. This chain joins TRBV6-5 and TRBJ2-1; 9 positions match TRBD2. V trimming: 3 bases; J trimming: 9 bases; junction bases outside the gene matches: 6. Germline V gives CDR1 MNHEY, CDR2 SVGAGI. The CDR3 spans 14 residues. CDR3 loop: CASSYSGSAGEQFF. The CDR3 bases are TGTGCCAGCAGTTATAGCGGGAGTGCAGGTGAGCAGTTCTTC.

This sequence joins TRBV27 and TRBJ1-1, with D uncertain. CDR1 MNHEY and CDR2 SMNVEV come from the germline V gene (reference sequence). V lost 6 bases, J lost 1 base, and 21 bases lay in between. The length of the CDR3 is 17 residues. The CDR3 reads CASSPLGTALQNTEAFF. For the CDR3, the DNA is TGTGCCAGCAGCCCACTCGGTACAGCTTTACAGAACACTGAAGCTTTCTTT.